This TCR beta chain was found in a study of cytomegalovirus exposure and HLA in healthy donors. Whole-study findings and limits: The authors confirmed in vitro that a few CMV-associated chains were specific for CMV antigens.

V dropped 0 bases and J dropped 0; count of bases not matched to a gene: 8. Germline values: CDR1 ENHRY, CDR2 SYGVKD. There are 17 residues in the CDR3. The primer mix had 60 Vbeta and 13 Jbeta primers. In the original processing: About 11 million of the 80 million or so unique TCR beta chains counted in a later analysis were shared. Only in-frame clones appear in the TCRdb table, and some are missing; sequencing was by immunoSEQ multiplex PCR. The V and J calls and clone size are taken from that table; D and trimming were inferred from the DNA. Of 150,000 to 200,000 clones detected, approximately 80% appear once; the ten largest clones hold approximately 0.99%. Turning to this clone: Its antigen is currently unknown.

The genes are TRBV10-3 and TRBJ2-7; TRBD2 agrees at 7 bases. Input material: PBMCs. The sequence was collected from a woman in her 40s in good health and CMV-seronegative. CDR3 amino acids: CAISESSSGTSSYEQYV. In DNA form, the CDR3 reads TGTGCCATCAGTGAGTCTTCTAGCGGCACCAGCTCCTACGAGCAGTACGTC.